Sequencing of this TCR beta chain was carried out in a study of cytomegalovirus exposure and HLA in healthy donors. Germline assignment: CDR1 PRHDT and CDR2 FYEKMQ (reference sequence). This CDR3 spans 15 amino acids. Trimming cost V 5 bases and J 1 base; bases outside gene matches: 7. PCR was performed using 60 Vbeta and 13 Jbeta primers. Data came from immunoSEQ multiplex PCR; TCRdb stores just in-frame clones and leaves some out. The sample has 60,000 to 65,000 clones. V usage is TRBV13 and J usage is TRBJ2-5; 7 bases align to TRBD1. The sequenced sample consisted of PBMCs. This TCR was sampled from a young woman in good health and CMV-seronegative. The CDR3: CASSHRGYPQETQYF. In DNA form, the CDR3 reads TGTGCCAGCAGCCACAGGGGCTATCCCCAAGAGACCCAGTACTTC.